This TCR beta chain originates from a study of early T cells in non-severe SARS-CoV-2 infection. This clonotype was counted many times. TCRdb analysed the 5' RACE reads with MiXCR anew, one entry per CDR3 protein. This sample has around 35,000 distinct CDR3 sequences, with roughly 6.2% found just once. Germline V lookup: CDR1 SGHTA, CDR2 FQGNSA. V was clipped by 0 bases and J by 2 bases, with 16 bases between them. The CDR3 spans 18 residues. The chain carries TRBV7-2 and TRBJ2-2; unclear D gene. The sequencing input was whole blood. This TCR came from an adult who was a healthcare worker with PCR-confirmed SARS-CoV-2 infection or an uninfected control (not recorded which). The DNA for the CDR3 is TGTGCCAGCAGCTTAGCGCGGTCGCTAGTTTCTAACACCGGGGAGCTGTTTTTT. It specifies CASSLARSLVSNTGELFF.